This T cell receptor beta chain was sequenced in a study of T cells in Graves' hyperthyroidism and ophthalmopathy. This clonotype was recorded many times. Ophthalmopathy in the patients scored at least 3 on Clinical Activity Score and at least 4 on NOSPECS grade, lasting under 3 months. Exclusion followed for patients with uncontrolled infection, other autoimmune disease, pregnancy or lactation. Diagnosis relied on clinical symptoms, serum thyroxine and TRAb, thyroid ultrasound and orbital computed tomography. Over 8 ml fresh peripheral blood yielded the PBMCs. With 3 bases clipped from V and 0 bases from J, the junction kept 8 bases outside the gene matches. The CDR3 loop spans 16 amino acids. Germline V gene lookup returns CDR1 MGHRA and CDR2 YSYEKL. It was RNA transcripts that yielded the amplified TCR beta CDR3 regions. Carried out on the TCR CDR3, a first-round RT-PCR used the HTBI primer set. TCRdb used MiXCR to reprocess the multiplex PCR reads, holding one entry per CDR3 protein. This table has fewer than 750,000 distinct CDR3 sequences, approximately 15% appearing once.

Input material: blood. This receptor was taken from a woman in her thirties or forties with Graves' ophthalmopathy. V usage is TRBV4-1 and J usage is TRBJ2-7; TRBD1 matches 7 bases. In DNA, the CDR3 is TGCGCCAGCAGCCAGCGACAGGGTCCGAACTCCTACGAGCAGTACTTC. Encoded protein: CASSQRQGPNSYEQYF.